A single sample is the source of the 32 T cell receptor beta chains below, sequenced in a study of post-analysis software for immune sequencing data. Regarding the study as a whole: Four or five TRBV segments were significantly more frequent in patients than in controls. TRBV5-6, TRBV5-1 and TRBV20-1 were among these segments.

Unique molecular identifiers were present in the TCR beta cDNA libraries. TCRdb re-derived calls from the PCR reads in MiXCR, one entry per CDR3 protein. The sample lists hundreds of thousands of distinct CDR3 sequences; around 60% were seen once. No antigen is known for these receptors. The source material was blood. All receptors derive from a girl under 10 years old with multiple sclerosis.

The chain uses TRBV20-1 and TRBJ2-5, with D possibly being TRBD2 (5 bases). Germline lookup yields CDR1 DFQATT and CDR2 SNEGSKA (reference sequence). V was trimmed by 0 bases and J by 2 bases, leaving 13 bases between them. This CDR3 is built from 15 residues. The CDR3 DNA sequence: TGCAGTGCTAGAGAAAGCGGCATCTTACAAGAGACCCAGTACTTC. Translation: CSARESGILQETQYF.

CDR3 residues: CSVEGAELAGIGTQYF. In DNA form, the CDR3 reads TGCAGCGTTGAGGGGGCTGAGTTGGCCGGGATAGGGACCCAGTACTTC. The chain couples TRBV29-1 to TRBJ2-4; D is perhaps TRBD1 (6 bases). The J call could be wrong; TRBJ2-5 is a better fit for the DNA end. The CDR3 has 16 amino acids. Germline V CDR1 and CDR2: SQVTM, ANQGSEA.

V usage is TRBV29-1 and J usage is TRBJ2-3; 9 nucleotides agree with TRBD1. Trimming at V came to 7 bases and at J to 4 bases, leaving 9 bases not matched to a gene. Germline CDR1 is SQVTM and CDR2 is ANQGSEA. The CDR3 has 14 residues. CDR3: CSGSRDRAADTQYF. CDR3 DNA: TGCAGCGGGTCCCGGGACAGGGCCGCAGATACGCAGTATTTT.

V gene TRBV20-1 combines with J gene TRBJ1-1; 9 bases map to TRBD1. Germline V lookup: CDR1 DFQATT, CDR2 SNEGSKA (reference sequence). There are 14 residues in the CDR3. V trimming: 6 bases; J trimming: 0 bases; junction bases outside the gene matches: 5. The CDR3 nucleotides read TGCAGTGCCCTCCGGACAGGGGTGAACACTGAAGCTTTCTTT. Its translation is CSALRTGVNTEAFF.

V usage is TRBV20-1 and J usage is TRBJ2-7; possible D gene TRBD1, 6 bases. From germline, CDR1 is DFQATT and CDR2 SNEGSKA (reference sequence). This CDR3 spans 16 amino acids. V dropped 2 bases and J dropped 6 bases, with 23 bases sitting between them. DNA of the CDR3: TGCAGTGCTAGATATGGTCGGTGGTCAGGGGATTCCGAGCAGTACTTC. Amino acids: CSARYGRWSGDSEQYF.

The chain has TRBV5-1 and TRBJ1-2; D unclear. The length of the CDR3 is 15 residues. Germline V gives CDR1 SGHRS, CDR2 YFSETQ. V lost 3 bases, J lost 0 bases, and 12 bases lay in between. The CDR3 DNA follows: TGCGCCAGCAGCTCAACAAGCCTTACTAACTATGGCTACACCTTC. Amino acids: CASSSTSLTNYGYTF.

V is TRBV12-3 or TRBV12-4 and J is TRBJ2-3; D is ambiguous. This CDR3 comprises 14 residues. V lost 5 bases, J lost 1 base, and 10 bases lay in between. The CDR3 sequence: CASSTPGGTDTQYF. Written as DNA, the CDR3 is TGTGCCAGCAGTACTCCCGGCGGCACAGATACGCAGTATTTT.

The chain combines TRBV27 with TRBJ2-1, with unresolved D. The length of the CDR3 is 13 residues. CDR1 is MNHEY, CDR2 SMNVEV, per germline (reference sequence). Trimming removed 1 base at V and 5 bases at J, with 6 bases between. This CDR3 is CASSLLSDNEQFF. DNA for the CDR3: TGTGCCAGCAGTTTATTGTCGGACAATGAGCAGTTCTTC.

This chain uses TRBV4-1 with TRBJ2-3; D is possibly TRBD2 (6 bases). V was pared by 0 bases and J by 0 bases, with 10 bases between. The length of the CDR3 is 16 residues. Germline CDR1 MGHRA, CDR2 YSYEKL. CDR3 residues: CASSQDPGTSTDTQYF. The CDR3 coding sequence is TGCGCCAGCAGCCAAGATCCAGGGACTAGCACAGATACGCAGTATTTT.

The chain employs TRBV29-1 and TRBJ2-3, with D uncertain. This CDR3 is 13 amino acids long. From germline, CDR1 is SQVTM and CDR2 ANQGSEA. V was trimmed by 5 bases and J by 1 base, leaving 10 bases between them. CDR3 residues: CSVRAGGTDTQYF. CDR3 in DNA: TGCAGCGTTAGGGCCGGCGGCACAGATACGCAGTATTTT.

V is TRBV7-6 and J is TRBJ2-7; 12 positions match TRBD1. Losses at the gene ends were 3 bases for V and 4 bases for J; bases not matched to a gene: 7. This CDR3 has 16 residues. Germline CDR1 reads SGHVS; CDR2 reads FNYEAQ. In DNA, the CDR3 is TGTGCCAGCAGCTTGGGGACAGGGGGCGCGAGATACGAGCAGTACTTC. Its protein is CASSLGTGGARYEQYF.

The V and J genes are TRBV7-2 and TRBJ2-1; 8 nucleotides line up with TRBD2. Germline-derived CDR1 and CDR2 are SGHTA and FQGNSA. With 3 bases clipped from V and 5 bases from J, the junction kept 0 bases outside the gene matches. The CDR3 loop spans 13 amino acids. The CDR3 nucleotides read TGTGCCAGCAGCTTGACTAGCGACAATGAGCAGTTCTTC. Translation: CASSLTSDNEQFF. Supplemented by reference TRBV7-2 and TRBJ2-1, the full variable domain reads GAGVSQSPSNKVTEKGKDVELRCDPISGHTALYWYRQSLGQGLEFLIYFQGNSAPDKSGLPSDRFSAERTGGSVSTLTIQRTQQEDSAVYLCASSLTSDNEQFFGPGTRLTVL.

The chain has TRBV7-2 and TRBJ2-3; no firm D call. This CDR3 region has 12 residues. Germline CDR1 and CDR2: SGHTA and FQGNSA. V lost 11 bases and J lost 3, with 12 bases in between. In nucleotides, the CDR3 is TGTGCCTCGCTTGGGCAAACAGATACGCAGTATTTT. Protein product: CASLGQTDTQYF.

This chain connects TRBV10-3 to TRBJ1-2; 9 bases are shared with TRBD1. The CDR3 length is 12 residues. The germline gives CDR1 ENHRY, CDR2 SYGVKD. V gave up 10 bases and J gave up 6 bases; unmatched junction bases: 6. CDR3 region: CATTDRGNGYTF. CDR3 DNA sequence: TGTGCCACAACGGACAGGGGAAATGGCTACACCTTC.

This chain joins TRBV10-3 and TRBJ2-3, with 8 positions matching TRBD1. The V gene's germline CDR1 is ENHRY and CDR2 SYGVKD. The CDR3 loop spans 16 amino acids. J lost 1 base, V lost 2 bases, and 5 bases had no gene match. The CDR3 coding sequence is TGTGCCATCAGTGAGGCAGCGACAGGGGGCACAGATACGCAGTATTTT. This sequence encodes CAISEAATGGTDTQYF.

The chain is built from TRBV12-3 or TRBV12-4 and TRBJ1-1; weak D call: TRBD1 (6 bases). The CDR3 is 12 amino acids. V was clipped by 6 bases and J by 8 bases, with 13 bases between them. The CDR3, as DNA: TGTGCCAGCAGCCGGGGCGGACAGGAAGCTTTCTTT. Encoded protein: CASSRGGQEAFF.

This clonotype showed up just a few times. The V and J genes are TRBV20-1 and TRBJ2-1, with D possibly matching TRBD2 (6 bases). Germline values: CDR1 DFQATT, CDR2 SNEGSKA (reference sequence). Trimming took off 4 bases at V and 5 bases at J, with 15 bases between the two ends. The CDR3 is 14 amino acids. The CDR3 region is CSANRDLRNNEQFF. The CDR3 DNA follows: TGCAGTGCTAATAGGGACTTACGAAACAATGAGCAGTTCTTC.

Of note for this clonotype: At one of its ends the junction is not consistent with the germline gene, which may arise from a read error. The chain employs TRBV12-3 or TRBV12-4 and TRBJ1-5; no clear D gene. This CDR3 comprises 15 residues. CDR3 residues: CASSLRQIKNQLQHF. The CDR3 DNA follows: TGTGCCAGCAGTTTAAGGCAGATCAAAAATCAGCTCCAGCATTTT.

This clonotype was counted between two and nine times. The chain uses TRBV4-1 and TRBJ2-1, with TRBD2 matching over 7 bases. Germline values: CDR1 MGHRA, CDR2 YSYEKL. CDR3 length equals 14 residues. After removal of 0 bases from V and 9 bases from J, the junction contained 5 bases not matched to a gene. For the CDR3, the DNA is TGCGCCAGCAGCCAAGATGGGAGCGGGGTTGAGCAGTTCTTC. This encodes CASSQDGSGVEQFF.

The chain joins TRBV29-1 to TRBJ2-7; 11 nucleotides match TRBD1. Germline V gene data show CDR1 as SQVTM and CDR2 as ANQGSEA. The trim removed 6 bases at V and 2 bases at J, leaving 6 bases unmatched. The CDR3 covers 14 residues. CDR3 residues: CSVTGTGGTYEQYF. In DNA form, the CDR3 reads TGCAGCGTGACCGGGACAGGGGGTACCTACGAGCAGTACTTC.

This clonotype was seen a few times. J is TRBJ2-1 and V is TRBV6-1; D is tentatively TRBD1 or TRBD2 (5 bases each). V lost 5 bases and J lost 6, with 11 bases in between. The CDR3 consists of 13 residues. CDR1 is MNHNS and CDR2 is SASEGT in the germline V gene. The CDR3 spells CASSSVGANEQFF. The CDR3 coding sequence is TGTGCCAGCAGTTCAGTCGGGGCCAATGAGCAGTTCTTC.

The rearrangement joins TRBV9 to TRBJ2-7; D ambiguous. This CDR3 contains 14 residues. Germline V lookup: CDR1 SGDLS, CDR2 YYNGEE. V lost 1 base and J 2 bases, leaving 10 bases between the germline ends. CDR3 residues: CASSVTDLAYEQYF. DNA of the CDR3: TGTGCCAGCAGCGTAACAGACCTGGCCTACGAGCAGTACTTC.

The chain links TRBV10-3 to TRBJ2-5; 7 bases map to TRBD1. The CDR3 is made up of 12 amino acids. Germline trimming cut 8 bases from V and 5 bases from J; bases unmatched to any gene: 5. From germline, CDR1 is ENHRY and CDR2 SYGVKD. This chain's CDR3 is CAIGTEGETQYF. The CDR3 region has the DNA TGTGCCATCGGGACAGAGGGGGAGACCCAGTACTTC.

CDR3 amino acids: CASSATRAGTTDTQYF. In nucleotides, the CDR3 is TGTGCCAGCAGTGCCACTAGAGCGGGGACCACAGATACGCAGTATTTT. This sequence joins TRBV25-1 and TRBJ2-3, with TRBD2 matching over 7 bases. This CDR3 contains 16 residues. CDR1 and CDR2 from the germline V gene are MGHDK and SYGVNS. Losses at the gene ends were 4 bases for V and 2 bases for J; bases not matched to a gene: 9.

This chain connects TRBV30 to TRBJ1-5; 8 bases fit TRBD1. Germline V gives CDR1 GTSNPN, CDR2 SVGIG (reference sequence). V was clipped by 5 bases and J by 5 bases; unmatched bases: 5. The CDR3 contains 13 residues. In nucleotides, the CDR3 is TGTGCCTGGCAACAACAGGGGGATCAGCCCCAGCATTTT. Protein: CAWQQQGDQPQHF.

This chain connects TRBV20-1 to TRBJ1-5, with TRBD1 identical over 7 bases. CDR1 DFQATT and CDR2 SNEGSKA come from the germline V gene (reference sequence). The CDR3 contains 14 residues. The J segment lost 3 bases and the V segment lost 4 bases, leaving 6 bases of the junction unmatched. CDR3 residues: CSAIPDRVNQPQHF. In nucleotides, the CDR3 is TGCAGTGCTATCCCCGACAGGGTCAATCAGCCCCAGCATTTT.

The chain carries TRBV4-1 and TRBJ2-4; no definite D call. V was clipped by 0 bases and J by 3 bases, with 15 bases between them. CDR1 MGHRA and CDR2 YSYEKL come from the germline V gene. The length of the CDR3 is 17 residues. The CDR3, as DNA: TGCGCCAGCAGCCAAGATTTTGCCGGAATCCTCAAAAACATTCAGTACTTC. It encodes CASSQDFAGILKNIQYF.

The chain couples TRBV20-1 to TRBJ1-2; D remains unclear. The germline CDR1 and CDR2 sequences are DFQATT and SNEGSKA (reference sequence). V shed 0 bases and J shed 3 bases, with 11 bases lying between them. This CDR3 contains 14 residues. The chain's CDR3 is CSAREPRGDYGYTF. CDR3 sequence (DNA): TGCAGTGCTAGAGAGCCGCGGGGTGACTATGGCTACACCTTC.

The chain uses TRBV5-5 and TRBJ1-1; unclear D gene. The length of the CDR3 is 15 residues. Trimming shortened V by 4 bases and J by 4 bases, and 17 bases separated the two germline ends. The germline CDR1 and CDR2 sequences are SGHKS and YYEKEE (reference sequence). In nucleotides, the CDR3 is TGTGCCAGCAGCGTGGGCTGGGTTGTTGGCACTGAAGCTTTCTTT. As protein: CASSVGWVVGTEAFF.

V gene TRBV29-1 combines with J gene TRBJ2-7; 12 bases agree with TRBD1. The CDR3 runs to 13 residues. V shed 6 bases, J shed 6 bases, and the junction held 6 bases outside the gene matches. The germline V gene has CDR1 SQVTM and CDR2 ANQGSEA. CDR3 sequence reads: CSVAGTGGSEQYF. The CDR3 DNA reads as TGCAGCGTAGCAGGGACAGGGGGCTCCGAGCAGTACTTC.

V gene TRBV6-5 combines with J gene TRBJ2-7; a possible D gene is TRBD1 (6 bases). The CDR3 has 12 residues. Trimming stripped 6 bases from V and 3 bases from J, with 9 bases between. The germline V gene has CDR1 MNHEY and CDR2 SVGAGI. The CDR3 sequence is CASSNRVYEQYF. The CDR3 DNA reads TGTGCCAGCAGCAACAGGGTCTACGAGCAGTACTTC.

The V call is TRBV11-2, the J call TRBJ2-1; 8 bases fit TRBD2. J was trimmed by 6 bases and V by 4 bases; bases with no gene match: 8. Germline CDR1 SGHAT, CDR2 FQNNGV. The CDR3 covers 15 residues. The chain's CDR3 is CASSSVSGKRNEQFF. The DNA for the CDR3 is TGTGCCAGCAGCTCCGTTAGCGGGAAACGCAATGAGCAGTTCTTC.